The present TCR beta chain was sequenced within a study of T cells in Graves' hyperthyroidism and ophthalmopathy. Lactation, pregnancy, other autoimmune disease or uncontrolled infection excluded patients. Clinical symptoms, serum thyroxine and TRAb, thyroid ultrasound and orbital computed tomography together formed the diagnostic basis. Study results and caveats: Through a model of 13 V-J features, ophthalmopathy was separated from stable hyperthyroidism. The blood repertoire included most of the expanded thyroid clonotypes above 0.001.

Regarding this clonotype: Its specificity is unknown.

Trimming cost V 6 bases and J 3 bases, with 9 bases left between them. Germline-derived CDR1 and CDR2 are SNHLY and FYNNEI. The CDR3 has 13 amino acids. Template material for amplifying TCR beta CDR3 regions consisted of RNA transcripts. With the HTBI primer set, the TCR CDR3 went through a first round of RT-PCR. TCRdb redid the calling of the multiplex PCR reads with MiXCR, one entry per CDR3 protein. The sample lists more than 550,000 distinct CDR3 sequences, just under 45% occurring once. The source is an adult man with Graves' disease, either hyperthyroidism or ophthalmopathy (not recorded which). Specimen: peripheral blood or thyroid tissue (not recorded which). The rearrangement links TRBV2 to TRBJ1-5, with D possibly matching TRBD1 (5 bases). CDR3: CASRGRNNQPQHF. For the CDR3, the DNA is TGTGCCAGCAGGGGACGGAACAATCAGCCCCAGCATTTT.